This is a list of T cell receptor beta chains from one sample in a study of cytomegalovirus exposure and HLA in healthy donors. TCRdb's table, derived via immunoSEQ multiplex PCR, lists solely in-frame clones and lacks some. This table has 140,000 to 150,000 clones, roughly three quarters appearing once. Sequenced material: PBMCs. These receptor sequences come from a woman aged 40 to 50 in good health and CMV-seropositive. Both conserved end residues are part of each CDR3. A D gene is named only where the DNA matches it firmly. Expanded clones are given a class, and other clones once, few, many or no size at all.

J: TRBJ2-5; D: NA; length: 15; size: NA; V: TRBV5-4; DNA: TGTGCCAGCAGCTTGGACGTAGGGGGCCAAGAGACCCAGTACTTC; CDR3: CASSLDVGGQETQYF
J: TRBJ2-3; D: TRBD2; length: 18; size: NA; V: TRBV10-2; DNA: TGCGCCAGCAGTGAAGTAGCGGGGGGGCCGGGGTCGGCAGATACGCAGTATTTT; CDR3: CASSEVAGGPGSADTQYF
J: TRBJ1-4; D: NA; length: 13; size: few; V: TRBV6-1; DNA: TGTGCCAGCAGTGTCCTGACTAATGAAAAACTGTTTTTT; CDR3: CASSVLTNEKLFF
J: TRBJ2-3; D: TRBD2; length: 16; size: NA; V: TRBV18; DNA: TGTGCCAGCTCCCCAGGGACTAGCGGGGGGATAGATACGCAGTATTTT; CDR3: CASSPGTSGGIDTQYF
J: TRBJ2-1; D: NA; length: 12; size: NA; V: TRBV6-5; DNA: TGTGCCAGCAGTTATTCTTACAATGAGCAGTTCTTC; CDR3: CASSYSYNEQFF
J: TRBJ2-3; D: NA; length: 16; size: NA; V: TRBV15; DNA: TGTGCCACCAGTACGATGTTGACAGGAAGCACAGATACGCAGTATTTT; CDR3: CATSTMLTGSTDTQYF
J: TRBJ2-5; D: NA; length: 13; size: few; V: TRBV10-3; DNA: TGTGCCATCAGTGAGTCGAGGAAAGAGACCCAGTACTTC; CDR3: CAISESRKETQYF
J: TRBJ2-5; D: NA; length: 14; size: NA; V: TRBV4-1; DNA: TGCGCCAGCAGCCAACAGGGTTCCCAAGAGACCCAGTACTTC; CDR3: CASSQQGSQETQYF
J: TRBJ2-1; D: NA; length: 15; size: few; V: TRBV9; DNA: TGTGCCAGCAGCGTAGAAGGGGGTTCCTACAATGAGCAGTTCTTC; CDR3: CASSVEGGSYNEQFF
J: TRBJ2-1; D: TRBD2; length: 13; size: NA; V: TRBV28; DNA: TGTGCCACTGCGGGACTAGGGTACAATGAGCAGTTCTTC; CDR3: CATAGLGYNEQFF
J: TRBJ2-7; D: NA; length: 15; size: NA; V: TRBV5-4; DNA: TGTGCCAGCAGCTGGGAAGGGGGACGCTCCTACGAGCAGTACTTC; CDR3: CASSWEGGRSYEQYF
J: TRBJ2-7; D: TRBD2; length: 14; size: NA; V: TRBV27; DNA: TGTGCCAGCACAAGGTCTAGCGGCGCCTACGAGCAGTACTTC; CDR3: CASTRSSGAYEQYF
J: TRBJ2-3; D: NA; length: 14; size: NA; V: TRBV5-5; DNA: TGTGCCAGCAGCCTACAGGGTAGCACAGATACGCAGTATTTT; CDR3: CASSLQGSTDTQYF
J: TRBJ2-1; D: TRBD2; length: 15; size: NA; V: TRBV18; DNA: TGTGCCAGCGCCCAGACTAGCGGGGGGGCTAGTGAGCAGTTCTTC; CDR3: CASAQTSGGASEQFF
J: TRBJ2-5; D: TRBD1; length: 13; size: few; V: TRBV7-9; DNA: TGTGCCAGCAGCTTAGAACAGGGGGAGACCCAGTACTTC; CDR3: CASSLEQGETQYF
J: TRBJ1-1; D: NA; length: 14; size: NA; V: TRBV28; DNA: TGTGCCAGCAGTACAGGGACGGCGAACACTGAAGCTTTCTTT; CDR3: CASSTGTANTEAFF
J: TRBJ1-1; D: TRBD1; length: 14; size: few; V: TRBV19; DNA: TGTGCCAGTAGTGCCGACAGGGGCAACACTGAAGCTTTCTTT; CDR3: CASSADRGNTEAFF
J: TRBJ2-3; D: TRBD1; length: 15; size: few; V: TRBV5-4; DNA: TGTGCCAGCAGCTTGCGTGACAGGGGCCCAGATACGCAGTATTTT; CDR3: CASSLRDRGPDTQYF
J: TRBJ2-5; D: TRBD1; length: 14; size: NA; V: TRBV6-1; DNA: TGTGCCAGCAGTGAAACAGGGGTCCAAGAGACCCAGTACTTC; CDR3: CASSETGVQETQYF
J: TRBJ1-1; D: NA; length: 15; size: few; V: TRBV7-6; DNA: TGTGCCAGCAACAACCGGCCAGGGAGGGACACTGAAGCTTTCTTT; CDR3: CASNNRPGRDTEAFF
J: TRBJ1-6; D: NA; length: 16; size: NA; V: TRBV7-6; DNA: TGTGCCAGCAGCTTATGGATAGGGGCGAATAATTCACCCCTCCACTTT; CDR3: CASSLWIGANNSPLHF
J: TRBJ1-2; D: NA; length: 12; size: NA; V: TRBV28; DNA: TGTGCCAGCAGTTTGCAGGGGAAAGGCTGCACCTTC; CDR3: CASSLQGKGCTF
J: TRBJ2-2; D: NA; length: 15; size: NA; V: TRBV5-4; DNA: TGTGCCAGCAGCTCCATGAACGAGGCCCCCGGGGAGCTGTTTTTT; CDR3: CASSSMNEAPGELFF
J: TRBJ2-1; D: TRBD2; length: 11; size: NA; V: TRBV19; DNA: TGTGCGGGGGGGGATAGGAATGAGCAGTTCTTC; CDR3: CAGGDRNEQFF
J: TRBJ2-5; D: TRBD1; length: 15; size: once; V: TRBV7-9; DNA: TGTGCCAGCAGCTTACTTGGGACAGGCGAAGAGACCCAGTACTTC; CDR3: CASSLLGTGEETQYF
J: TRBJ2-1; D: TRBD2; length: 14; size: NA; V: TRBV25-1; DNA: TGTGCCAGCAGTAGGGACTATCAAGGTAATGAGCAGTTCTTC; CDR3: CASSRDYQGNEQFF
J: TRBJ2-2; D: NA; length: 17; size: NA; V: TRBV5-1; DNA: TGCGCCAGCAGCCCTGGGGCTAGAGGAGCCGACACCGGGGAGCTGTTTTTT; CDR3: CASSPGARGADTGELFF
J: TRBJ2-3; D: NA; length: 15; size: NA; V: TRBV12-5; DNA: TGTGCTAGTGGTTTTAGTCGACAGGGCACAGATACGCAGTATTTT; CDR3: CASGFSRQGTDTQYF
J: TRBJ2-7; D: NA; length: 15; size: NA; V: TRBV2; DNA: TGTGCCAGCGCAAGTCTGGGGGACATCTCCTACGAGCAGCACTTC; CDR3: CASASLGDISYEQHF
J: TRBJ2-5; D: TRBD2; length: 16; size: NA; V: TRBV6-5; DNA: TGTGCCAGCAGTTATGGACTAGCGGACAGAGGGGAGACCCAGTACTTC; CDR3: CASSYGLADRGETQYF
J: TRBJ2-2; D: TRBD1; length: 16; size: NA; V: TRBV11-3; DNA: TGTGCCAGCAGCCCCCGGACAGGACCAAACACCGGGGAGCTGTTTTTT; CDR3: CASSPRTGPNTGELFF
J: TRBJ2-7; D: TRBD1; length: 14; size: NA; V: TRBV5-4; DNA: TGTGCCAGCAGCTTAACACAGGGGTCCTACGAGCAGTACTTC; CDR3: CASSLTQGSYEQYF
J: TRBJ2-7; D: TRBD1; length: 14; size: few; V: TRBV7-6; DNA: TGTGCCAGCAGCCCAGACAGGGATGTATACGAGCAGTACTTC; CDR3: CASSPDRDVYEQYF
J: TRBJ1-6; D: NA; length: 14; size: few; V: TRBV2; DNA: TGTGCCAGCGGGCTCGACGGTGGTATTTCACCCCTCCACTTT; CDR3: CASGLDGGISPLHF
J: TRBJ2-1; D: NA; length: 14; size: NA; V: TRBV9; DNA: TGTGCCAGCAAACCTTGGGGGGGCGTCGATGAGCAGTTCTTC; CDR3: CASKPWGGVDEQFF
J: TRBJ2-3; D: TRBD2; length: 17; size: NA; V: TRBV4-1; DNA: TGCGCCAGCAGCCAAGGATCGCCTAGCGGGATCTCGGATACGCAGTATTTT; CDR3: CASSQGSPSGISDTQYF
J: TRBJ1-1; D: TRBD1; length: 16; size: NA; V: TRBV7-9; DNA: TGTGCCAGCGGACCCGGGGACAGGGGATCAAACACTGAAGCTTTCTTT; CDR3: CASGPGDRGSNTEAFF
J: TRBJ2-2; D: TRBD1; length: 14; size: NA; V: TRBV2; DNA: TGTGCCAGCAACCGGGACAGTTGGACCGGGGAGCTGTTTTTT; CDR3: CASNRDSWTGELFF
J: TRBJ2-5; D: NA; length: 15; size: NA; V: TRBV5-4; DNA: TGTGCCAGCAGCCTCGGGACAACGTACCAAGAGACCCAGTACTTC; CDR3: CASSLGTTYQETQYF